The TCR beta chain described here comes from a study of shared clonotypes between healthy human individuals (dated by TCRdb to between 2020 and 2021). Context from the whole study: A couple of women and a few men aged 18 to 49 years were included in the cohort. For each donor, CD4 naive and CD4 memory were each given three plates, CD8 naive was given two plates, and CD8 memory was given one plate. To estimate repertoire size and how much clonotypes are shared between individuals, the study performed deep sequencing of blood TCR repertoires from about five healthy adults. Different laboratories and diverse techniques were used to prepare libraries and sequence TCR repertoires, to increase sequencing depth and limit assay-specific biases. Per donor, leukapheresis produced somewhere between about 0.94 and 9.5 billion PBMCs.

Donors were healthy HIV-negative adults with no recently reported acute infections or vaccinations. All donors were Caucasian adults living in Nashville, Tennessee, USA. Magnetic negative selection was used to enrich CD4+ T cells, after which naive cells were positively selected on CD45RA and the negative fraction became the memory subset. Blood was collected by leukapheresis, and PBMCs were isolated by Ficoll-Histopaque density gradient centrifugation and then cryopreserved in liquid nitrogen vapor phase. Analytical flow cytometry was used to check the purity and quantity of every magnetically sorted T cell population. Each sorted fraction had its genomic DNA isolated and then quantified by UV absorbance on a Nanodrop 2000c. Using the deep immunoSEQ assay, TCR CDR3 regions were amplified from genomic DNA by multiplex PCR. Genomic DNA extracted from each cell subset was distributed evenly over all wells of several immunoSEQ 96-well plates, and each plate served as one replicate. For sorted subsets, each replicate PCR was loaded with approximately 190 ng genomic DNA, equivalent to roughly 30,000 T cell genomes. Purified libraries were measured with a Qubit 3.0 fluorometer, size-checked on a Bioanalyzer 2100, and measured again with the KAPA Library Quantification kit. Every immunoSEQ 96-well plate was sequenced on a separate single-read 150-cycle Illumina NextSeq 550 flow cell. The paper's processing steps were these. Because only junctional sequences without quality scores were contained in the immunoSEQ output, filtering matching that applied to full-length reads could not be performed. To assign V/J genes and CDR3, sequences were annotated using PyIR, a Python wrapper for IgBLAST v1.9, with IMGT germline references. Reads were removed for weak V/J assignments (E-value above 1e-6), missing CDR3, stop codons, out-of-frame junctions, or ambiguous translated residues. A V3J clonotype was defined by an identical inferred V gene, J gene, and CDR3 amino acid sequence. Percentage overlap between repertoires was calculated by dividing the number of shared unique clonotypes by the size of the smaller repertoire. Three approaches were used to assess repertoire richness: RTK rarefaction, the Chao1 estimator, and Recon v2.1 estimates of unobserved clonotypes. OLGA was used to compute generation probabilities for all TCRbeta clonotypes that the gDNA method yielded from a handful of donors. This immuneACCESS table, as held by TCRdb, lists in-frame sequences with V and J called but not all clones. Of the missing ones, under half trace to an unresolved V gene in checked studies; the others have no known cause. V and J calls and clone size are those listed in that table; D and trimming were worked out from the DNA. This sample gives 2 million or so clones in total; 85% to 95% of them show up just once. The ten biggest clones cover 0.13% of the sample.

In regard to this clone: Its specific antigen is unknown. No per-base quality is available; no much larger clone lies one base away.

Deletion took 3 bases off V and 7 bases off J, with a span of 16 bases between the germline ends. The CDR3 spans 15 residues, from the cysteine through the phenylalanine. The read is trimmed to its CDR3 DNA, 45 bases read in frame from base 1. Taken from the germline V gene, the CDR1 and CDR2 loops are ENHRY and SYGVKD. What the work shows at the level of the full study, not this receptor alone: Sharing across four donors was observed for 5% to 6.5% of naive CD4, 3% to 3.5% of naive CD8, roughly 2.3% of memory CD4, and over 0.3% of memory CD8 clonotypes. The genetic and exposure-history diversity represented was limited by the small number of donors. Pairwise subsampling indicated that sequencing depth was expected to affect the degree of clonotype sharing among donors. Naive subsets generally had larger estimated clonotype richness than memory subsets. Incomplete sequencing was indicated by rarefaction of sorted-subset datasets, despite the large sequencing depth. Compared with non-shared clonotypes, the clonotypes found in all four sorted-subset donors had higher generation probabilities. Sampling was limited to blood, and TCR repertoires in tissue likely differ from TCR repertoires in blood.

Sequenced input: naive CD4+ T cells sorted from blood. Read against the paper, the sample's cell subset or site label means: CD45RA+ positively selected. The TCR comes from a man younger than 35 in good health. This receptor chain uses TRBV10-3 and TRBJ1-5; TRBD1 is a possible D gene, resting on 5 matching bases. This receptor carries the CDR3 CAISDKGAQIQPQHF. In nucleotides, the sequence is TGTGCCATCAGTGACAAAGGGGCGCAAATCCAGCCCCAGCATTTT.